The entry below gives a single TCR beta chain sequence along with its context. What it recognizes is unknown. CDR3 length equals 14 residues. The germline CDR1 and CDR2 sequences are GTSNPN and SVGIG (reference sequence). The V gene lost 4 bases and the J gene lost 2 bases, with 12 bases spanning the gap. Each clinical donor contributed on average roughly 90,000 T cells from unsorted cryopreserved PBMC. The data derive from a study of T cells in tuberculosis. In the study overall: T cells were selected with CD1B tetramers loaded with glucose monomycolate. A South African cohort included IGRA-negative adolescents, latently infected IGRA-positive adolescents and adults with active tuberculosis. Findings and caveats of the study: The TCR-beta difference was not significant; alpha differences partly reflected length.

TCRdb's copy holds only in-frame clones and misses some; the assay was immunoSEQ multiplex PCR. The table has 20,000 to 25,000 clones, nearly 97% seen once. This chain connects TRBV30 to TRBJ1-5; D call uncertain. Sequencing was done on a sample of PBMCs. The receptor comes from a donor aged 5 to 30 with latent tuberculosis or without tuberculosis infection. CDR3 coding DNA: TGTGCCTGGATGCCCGGGGATGGCAATCAGCCCCAGCATTTT. It is translated as CAWMPGDGNQPQHF.